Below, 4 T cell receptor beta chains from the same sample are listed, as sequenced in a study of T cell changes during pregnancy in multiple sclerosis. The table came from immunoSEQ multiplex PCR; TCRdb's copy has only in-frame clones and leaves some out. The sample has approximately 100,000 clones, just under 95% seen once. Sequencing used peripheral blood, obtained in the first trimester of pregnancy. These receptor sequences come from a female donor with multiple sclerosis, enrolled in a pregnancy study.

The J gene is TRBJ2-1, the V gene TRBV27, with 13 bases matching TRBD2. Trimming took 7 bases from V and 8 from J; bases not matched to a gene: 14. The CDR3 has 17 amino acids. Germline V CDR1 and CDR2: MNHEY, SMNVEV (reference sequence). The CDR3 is CASKLSAGTSGAYEQFF. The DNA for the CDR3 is TGTGCCAGCAAGTTATCGGCCGGGACTAGCGGGGCCTATGAGCAGTTCTTC.

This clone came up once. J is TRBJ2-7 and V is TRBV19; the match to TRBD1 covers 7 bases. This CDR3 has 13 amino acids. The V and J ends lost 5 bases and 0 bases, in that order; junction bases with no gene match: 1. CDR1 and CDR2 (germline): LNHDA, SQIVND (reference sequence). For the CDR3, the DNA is TGTGCCAGTAGTGGGGACAGCTCCTACGAGCAGTACTTC. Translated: CASSGDSSYEQYF.

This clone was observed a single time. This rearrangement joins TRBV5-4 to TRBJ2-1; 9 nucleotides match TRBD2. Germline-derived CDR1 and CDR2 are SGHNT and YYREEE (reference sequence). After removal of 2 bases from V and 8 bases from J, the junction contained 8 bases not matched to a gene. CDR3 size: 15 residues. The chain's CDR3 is CASSFQGLATHEQFF. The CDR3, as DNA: TGTGCCAGCAGCTTTCAGGGACTAGCAACACATGAGCAGTTCTTC.

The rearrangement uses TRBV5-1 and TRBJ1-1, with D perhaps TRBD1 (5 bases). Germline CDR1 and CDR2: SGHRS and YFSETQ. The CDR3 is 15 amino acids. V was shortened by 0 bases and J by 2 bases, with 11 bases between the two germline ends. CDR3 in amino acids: CASSLDGGYNTEAFF. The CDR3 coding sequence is TGCGCCAGCAGCTTGGATGGGGGGTACAACACTGAAGCTTTCTTT.